The 14 T cell receptor beta chains listed next were all sequenced from one sample in a study of blood T cell repertoires in COVID-19 (dated by TCRdb to 2019 to 2021). Receptor amplification or capture employed the immunoSEQ multiplex PCR assay. The table was pulled from immuneACCESS by TCRdb, which kept in-frame rearrangements only. Such tables lose some clones; where checked, under half of the loss comes from unresolved V genes, and the rest has no known cause. The sample has about 350,000 clones on record, approximately 91% of them singletons. The top ten constitute over 0.9% of the sample. Source material: PBMCs or T cells enriched from blood (not recorded which). These receptor sequences come from a woman aged 30 to 39 who had been exposed to COVID-19.

V usage is TRBV11-2 and J usage is TRBJ2-3; possibly TRBD2 for D (6 bases). V lost 6 bases, J lost 1 base, and 14 bases lay in between. Germline CDR1 is SGHAT and CDR2 is FQNNGV. CDR3 length: 15 amino acids. CDR3 loop: CASRTEGLGTDTQYF. The CDR3 DNA is TGTGCCAGCAGAACGGAGGGCCTGGGCACAGATACGCAGTATTTT.

This sequence joins TRBV2 and TRBJ1-6, with a tentative D call TRBD1 (5 bases). The CDR3 runs to 12 residues. Germline V gene lookup returns CDR1 SNHLY and CDR2 FYNNEI. Trimming stripped 6 bases from V and 8 bases from J, with 8 bases between. CDR3 protein: CASRTGDSPLHF. DNA for the CDR3: TGTGCCAGCAGAACAGGAGATTCACCCCTCCACTTT.

V and J are TRBV18 and TRBJ1-2; D is perhaps TRBD1 (5 bases). Trimming shortened V by 8 bases and J by 2 bases, and 15 bases separated the two germline ends. The length of the CDR3 is 14 residues. Germline assignment: CDR1 KGHSH and CDR2 LQKENI. CDR3 in DNA: TGTGCCAGCCGGCCTCAGGGTGAGAACTATGGCTACACCTTC. Amino acids: CASRPQGENYGYTF.

This clone turned up a few times. The chain uses TRBV5-8 and TRBJ1-5; 8 bases are shared with TRBD1. Germline loops: CDR1 SGHTS, CDR2 YDEGEE. This CDR3 is built from 18 residues. V shed 2 bases and J 6 bases; nucleotides not matched to a gene: 16. CDR3 sequence reads: CASSLSRTGWTHSQPQHF. The CDR3 DNA reads TGTGCCAGCAGCTTATCCCGGACAGGGTGGACGCATTCTCAGCCCCAGCATTTT.

This rearrangement joins TRBV29-1 to TRBJ2-6; D perhaps matches TRBD2 (5 bases). CDR1 SQVTM and CDR2 ANQGSEA come from the germline V gene. V was pared by 4 bases and J by 10 bases, with 11 bases between. The CDR3 contains 12 residues. This chain's CDR3 is CSVGYSGNVLTF. CDR3 in DNA: TGCAGCGTTGGATACTCGGGAAACGTCCTGACTTTC.

This clone was observed a few times. The chain is built from TRBV19 and TRBJ2-7, with 7 bases matching TRBD2. The V gene's germline CDR1 is LNHDA and CDR2 SQIVND (reference sequence). This CDR3 contains 14 residues. J lost 3 bases, V lost 2 bases, and 4 bases had no gene match. CDR3 residues: CASSISASGYEQYF. The CDR3 DNA reads TGTGCCAGTAGTATATCGGCTAGCGGCTACGAGCAGTACTTC.

This chain connects TRBV14 to TRBJ2-1; 11 nucleotides line up with TRBD2. CDR3 length: 18 amino acids. Germline V gives CDR1 SGHDN, CDR2 FVKESK. After removal of 3 bases from V and 2 bases from J, the junction contained 9 bases not matched to a gene. The CDR3: CASSQILAGVSTYNEQFF. The CDR3 nucleotides are TGTGCCAGCAGCCAGATACTAGCGGGAGTAAGTACCTACAATGAGCAGTTCTTC.

The V and J genes are TRBV6-6 and TRBJ2-7, with 10 bases fitting TRBD2. This CDR3 is built from 16 residues. Germline V gives CDR1 MNHNY, CDR2 SVGAGI (reference sequence). J lost 0 bases, V lost 2 bases, and 4 bases had no gene match. CDR3 coding DNA: TGTGCCAGCAGTTACGGTTCTAGCGGGAGCTCCTACGAGCAGTACTTC. This codes for CASSYGSSGSSYEQYF.

The rearrangement joins TRBV28 to TRBJ2-5, with a tentative D call TRBD1 (5 bases). The length of the CDR3 is 15 residues. Deletions cut 6 bases from V and 5 bases from J, with 19 bases between. Germline lookup yields CDR1 MDHEN and CDR2 SYDVKM. CDR3 region: CASSPPQGLVETQYF. The CDR3, as DNA: TGTGCCAGCAGCCCCCCGCAGGGCCTGGTGGAGACCCAGTACTTC.

The chain carries TRBV18 and TRBJ2-4; D uncertain. CDR1 KGHSH and CDR2 LQKENI come from the germline V gene. V was shortened by 2 bases and J by 4 bases, with 6 bases between the two germline ends. This CDR3 comprises 13 residues. The CDR3 bases are TGTGCCAGCTCACCAATGGAGAAAAACATTCAGTACTTC. This codes for CASSPMEKNIQYF.

This sequence joins TRBV6-5 and TRBJ2-7, with 8 bases that match TRBD2. V lost 4 bases to trimming and J lost 3 bases; unmatched junction nucleotides: 8. CDR3 length equals 15 residues. Germline values: CDR1 MNHEY, CDR2 SVGAGI. The CDR3 here is CASSSIAGSFYEQYF. For the CDR3, the DNA is TGTGCCAGCAGTTCCATAGCGGGAAGTTTCTACGAGCAGTACTTC.

Of note for this clone: The sample has other DNA sequences that encode this CDR3 too. The rearrangement uses TRBV18 and TRBJ1-4; D perhaps matches TRBD1 (5 bases). Germline V gene lookup returns CDR1 KGHSH and CDR2 LQKENI. V lost 1 base and J lost 8, with 14 bases in between. This CDR3 is 15 amino acids long. CDR3 DNA sequence: TGTGCCAGCTCACCACAGGGGCAGGGTGGCGAAAAACTGTTTTTT. It is translated as CASSPQGQGGEKLFF.

The chain carries TRBV5-4 and TRBJ2-5, with D tentatively TRBD2 (5 bases). Germline V gene data show CDR1 as SGHNT and CDR2 as YYREEE (reference sequence). The ends were cut back, 0 bases at V and 2 bases at J, with 11 bases in the middle. The CDR3 is 15 amino acids. DNA of the CDR3: TGTGCCAGCAGCTTGGAAGGACTCCTACAAGAGACCCAGTACTTC. Its translation: CASSLEGLLQETQYF.

This chain joins TRBV14 and TRBJ2-7; D is perhaps TRBD1 (5 bases). Trimming pared 0 bases from V and 3 bases from J, leaving 9 bases between. The CDR3 is 14 residues long. The germline gives CDR1 SGHDN, CDR2 FVKESK. This chain's CDR3 is CASSQDSQGYEQYF. In DNA, the CDR3 is TGTGCCAGCAGCCAAGACTCCCAGGGCTACGAGCAGTACTTC.